These T cell receptor beta chains were read from a single sample in a study of T cell changes during pregnancy in multiple sclerosis. Profiled with immunoSEQ multiplex PCR; TCRdb holds only in-frame clones, not every one. Of approximately 93,000 clones in the sample, roughly 90% were seen once. The sample in question was peripheral blood, obtained in the first trimester of pregnancy. These receptors all stem from a female donor in good health, enrolled as a control in a pregnancy study. CDR3s include the opening cysteine and the closing phenylalanine or tryptophan. The order of the fields is CDR3 length, clone size, J gene, V gene, D gene, CDR3 DNA, CDR3 protein. D genes are given only for firm matches. Where a row states a size, it is once, few, many or the class of an expanded clone; other rows omit it.

12,NA,TRBJ1-6,TRBV5-4,TRBD1,TGTGCCAGCAGCTTAGGGGGCGGACCCCTCCACTTT,CASSLGGGPLHF
16,NA,TRBJ1-2,TRBV7-3,NA,TGTGCCAGCAGCCCCGGCCATGCTGCAGGAAACTATGGCTACACCTTC,CASSPGHAAGNYGYTF
16,once,TRBJ1-3,TRBV4-3,TRBD1,TGCGCCAGCAGCCCCAGACAGGGTGTTTTTGGAAACACCATATATTTT,CASSPRQGVFGNTIYF
16,once,TRBJ2-7,TRBV18,TRBD1,TGTGCCAGCTCACCTACCCTCCAGGGGGTGATCTACGAGCAGTACTTC,CASSPTLQGVIYEQYF
12,NA,TRBJ2-1,TRBV19,NA,TGTGCCAGTAGTATCACAGGCAATGAGCAGTTCTTC,CASSITGNEQFF
15,NA,TRBJ2-3,TRBV4-2,TRBD1,TGTGCCAGCAGCCAAGGGACAGGGTACACAGATACGCAGTATTTT,CASSQGTGYTDTQYF
11,NA,TRBJ2-5,TRBV11-2,NA,TGTGCCAGCAGCGCTAGCGAGACCCAGTACTTC,CASSASETQYF
14,NA,TRBJ2-1,TRBV7-2,TRBD2,TGTGCCAGCAGCTTAGGCCTAGCGGGGGGGCTGGGGTTCTTC,CASSLGLAGGLGFF
17,NA,TRBJ2-1,TRBV7-2,TRBD2,TGTGCCAGCAGCCCGCGGACTAGCGGGGTGGGGGACAATGAGCAGTTCTTC,CASSPRTSGVGDNEQFF
13,NA,TRBJ2-5,TRBV7-9,NA,TGTGCCAGCAGCTTAGTGAACGCGGAGACCCAGTACTTC,CASSLVNAETQYF
15,NA,TRBJ2-3,TRBV19,NA,TGTGCCACCTCCACCCGGGACACTCCGACGGATACGCAGTATTTT,CATSTRDTPTDTQYF
15,once,TRBJ2-1,TRBV5-1,TRBD2,TGCGCCAGCAGGTTGACTAGCGGGGGATACAATGAGCAGTTCTTC,CASRLTSGGYNEQFF
13,NA,TRBJ2-3,TRBV13,TRBD1,TGTGCCAGCAGCGAGGACAGGGAGGATACGCAGTATTTT,CASSEDREDTQYF
14,NA,TRBJ1-6,TRBV14,TRBD1,TGTGCCAGCAGCTCGGGACAGGGGGGATCACCCCTCCACTTT,CASSSGQGGSPLHF